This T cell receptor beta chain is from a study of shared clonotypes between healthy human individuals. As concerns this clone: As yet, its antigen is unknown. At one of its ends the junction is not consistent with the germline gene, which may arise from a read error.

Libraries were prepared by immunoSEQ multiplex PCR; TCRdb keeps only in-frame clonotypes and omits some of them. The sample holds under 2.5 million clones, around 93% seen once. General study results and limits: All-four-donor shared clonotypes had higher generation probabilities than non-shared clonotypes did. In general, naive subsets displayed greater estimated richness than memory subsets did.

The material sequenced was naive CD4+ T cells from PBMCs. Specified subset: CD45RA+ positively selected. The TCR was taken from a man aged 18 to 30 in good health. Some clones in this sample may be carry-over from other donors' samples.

CDR3 region: CASSKTVGPSEVVF. CDR3 nucleotides: TGTGCCAGCAGTAAGACGGTGGGCCCTTCCGAGGTTGTCTTT. The genes are TRBV25-1 and TRBJ1-1; D is uncertain. This CDR3 comprises 14 residues. Germline V gene sequence: CDR1 MGHDK, CDR2 SYGVNS.